Below are 24 T cell receptor beta chains sequenced from a single sample in a study of shared clonotypes between healthy human individuals (TCRdb year 2020). The method behind the library was the immunoSEQ multiplex PCR assay. Imported from immuneACCESS, the table was reduced by TCRdb to in-frame sequences with V and J called. These copies leave out some clones; in studies compared against another copy, an unresolved V gene accounts for under half, and the cause of the remainder is not known. The sample table contains roughly 1,600,000 clones; only one count was recorded for about 98.5% of them. The ten largest clones take up 0.36% of the sample. Sample: naive CD4+ T cells sorted from blood. The cell subset or site label corresponds to: CD45RA+ positively selected. The source is a man aged 25-45 years in good health.

Comment on this clone: This likely comes from a read error, as the CDR3 has no conserved phenylalanine or tryptophan at its end. The limits of the CDR3 on the DNA are not certain, so only TCRdb's listed CDR3 is given. The CDR3 spells CASDAVGI. V and J are TRBV25-1 and TRBJ2-4; TRBD2 is the table's D call and was not checked against the DNA. The germline V gene has CDR1 MGHDK and CDR2 SYGVNS. Including both end residues, the CDR3 is 8 amino acids long.

This clone was counted a single time. J is TRBJ1-4 and V is TRBV18; tentatively, D is TRBD1 (6 bases). V lost 6 bases and J 8 bases, leaving 19 bases between the germline ends. The CDR3 extends over 15 amino acids. Germline CDR1 is KGHSH and CDR2 is LQKENI. CDR3 sequence (DNA): TGTGCCAGCTCTGGAACGACAGGCCTTGTGGAAAAACTGTTTTTT. Translated, it gives CASSGTTGLVEKLFF.

The chain has TRBV4-3 and TRBJ2-1, with 7 bases fitting TRBD2. The CDR3 loop spans 16 amino acids. Germline V gene lookup returns CDR1 LGHNA and CDR2 YSLEER. The V and J ends lost 4 bases and 6 bases, in that order; junction bases with no gene match: 12. The CDR3 loop is CASSLSLAAYFNEQFF. Written as DNA, the CDR3 is TGCGCCAGCAGCCTAAGTCTAGCGGCTTATTTCAATGAGCAGTTCTTC.

The rearrangement links TRBV18 to TRBJ2-7, with D unclear. In germline, CDR1 is KGHSH, CDR2 LQKENI. This CDR3 contains 15 residues. V was pared by 3 bases and J by 0 bases, with 12 bases between. The CDR3 sequence is CASSPLEVSSYEQYF. As DNA, the CDR3 is TGTGCCAGCTCACCCCTAGAGGTATCCTCCTACGAGCAGTACTTC.

In regard to this clone: The identical CDR3 is also encoded by other nucleotide sequences in the sample. The chain uses TRBV6-5 and TRBJ2-7; 9 bases agree with TRBD2. CDR3 size: 13 residues. Germline V gives CDR1 MNHEY, CDR2 SVGAGI. V dropped 4 bases and J dropped 3; count of bases not matched to a gene: 1. The CDR3 spells CASSLAGVYEQYF. In DNA, the CDR3 is TGTGCCAGCAGTTTAGCGGGAGTCTACGAGCAGTACTTC.

This clone was seen only once. The chain employs TRBV7-8 and TRBJ2-2, with 7 bases that match TRBD1. V lost 5 bases, J lost 3 bases, and 3 bases stayed unmatched. This CDR3 has 14 residues. Germline assignment: CDR1 SGHVS and CDR2 FQNEAQ. In DNA, the CDR3 is TGTGCCAGCAGCCCAGACAGGGACACCGGGGAGCTGTTTTTT. It is translated as CASSPDRDTGELFF.

This chain uses TRBV20-1 with TRBJ1-2; 9 nucleotides match TRBD1. This CDR3 is 11 amino acids long. Unmatched junction bases numbered 3, after V lost 7 bases and J lost 6 bases. Germline assignment: CDR1 DFQATT and CDR2 SNEGSKA (reference sequence). The CDR3 DNA reads TGCAGTGTCGACAGGGGGAATGGCTACACCTTC. This encodes CSVDRGNGYTF.

The chain carries TRBV5-4 and TRBJ2-3; D possibly corresponds to TRBD2 (7 bases). V lost 4 bases and J 6 bases, leaving 15 bases between the germline ends. The CDR3 contains 14 residues. The germline V gene has CDR1 SGHNT and CDR2 YYREEE (reference sequence). This CDR3 is CASSGRGARDTQYF. The CDR3 DNA reads as TGTGCCAGCAGCGGCCGGGGGGCGAGGGATACGCAGTATTTT.

This clone was observed once. The genes are TRBV7-9 and TRBJ2-1; weak D call: TRBD2 (6 bases). Germline loops: CDR1 SEHNR, CDR2 FQNEAQ (reference sequence). With 5 bases removed from V and 6 bases from J, the gap between germline ends came to 17 bases. The CDR3 runs to 15 residues. The CDR3, as DNA: TGTGCCAGCAGCACCCTAGGAGGGCCCATCAATGAGCAGTTCTTC. Residues: CASSTLGGPINEQFF.

V usage is TRBV25-1 and J usage is TRBJ2-5; tentatively, D is TRBD2 (5 bases). Germline-derived CDR1 and CDR2 are MGHDK and SYGVNS. The V gene lost 2 bases and the J gene lost 5 bases, with 12 bases spanning the gap. This CDR3 is 14 amino acids long. CDR3: CASSESGRLETQYF. The CDR3 nucleotides read TGTGCCAGCAGTGAAAGCGGACGGCTGGAGACCCAGTACTTC.

Only one count was recorded for this clone. The rearrangement links TRBV11-3 to TRBJ2-7; D ambiguous. The CDR3 covers 18 residues. Trimming shortened V by 3 bases and J by 2 bases, and 23 bases separated the two germline ends. From germline, CDR1 is SGHNT and CDR2 YENEEA. The CDR3 here is CASSLNPGAQTDTYEQYF. In DNA form, the CDR3 reads TGTGCCAGCAGCTTGAACCCGGGTGCCCAAACCGATACCTACGAGCAGTACTTC.

This sequence joins TRBV9 and TRBJ1-1; no clear D. Trimming shortened V by 0 bases and J by 1 base, and 10 bases separated the two germline ends. The V gene's germline CDR1 is SGDLS and CDR2 YYNGEE. The CDR3 is 15 amino acids. CDR3 amino acids: CASSVVPGKNTEAFF. CDR3 bases: TGTGCCAGCAGCGTAGTTCCTGGCAAGAACACTGAAGCTTTCTTT.

The chain recombines TRBV5-4 with TRBJ2-3, with 14 bases that match TRBD2. The ends lost 4 bases at V and 2 bases at J; junction bases unmatched: 6. The CDR3 is made up of 17 amino acids. The V gene's germline CDR1 is SGHNT and CDR2 YYREEE (reference sequence). The DNA of the CDR3 is TGTGCCAGCAGCGCCGGACTAGCGGGAGGCCTCACAGATACGCAGTATTTT. This codes for CASSAGLAGGLTDTQYF.

The rearrangement links TRBV11-2 to TRBJ2-7, with D perhaps TRBD2 (6 bases). The CDR3 runs 15 residues. Germline V lookup: CDR1 SGHAT, CDR2 FQNNGV. The V gene lost 3 bases and the J gene lost 2 bases, with 14 bases spanning the gap. The CDR3 nucleotides read TGTGCCAGCAGCTTGGGACTGGGCCTAACCTACGAGCAGTACTTC. It translates to CASSLGLGLTYEQYF.

This chain joins TRBV5-1 and TRBJ2-7, with TRBD2 identical over 11 bases. Trimming cost V 4 bases and J 2 bases; bases outside gene matches: 8. Germline V lookup: CDR1 SGHRS, CDR2 YFSETQ. CDR3 length equals 16 residues. CDR3 protein: CASSPGLAGYPYEQYF. The CDR3 coding sequence is TGCGCCAGCAGCCCAGGACTAGCGGGTTATCCCTACGAGCAGTACTTC.

This clone was counted once. The chain uses TRBV15 and TRBJ1-5; tentatively, D is TRBD1 (5 bases). Trimming pared 6 bases from V and 5 bases from J, leaving 20 bases between. CDR1 is LNHNV, CDR2 YYDKDF, per germline (reference sequence). There are 16 residues in the CDR3. CDR3 sequence: CATSRALGDGDQPQHF. The CDR3 DNA sequence: TGTGCCACCAGTCGAGCCCTCGGGGACGGAGATCAGCCCCAGCATTTT.

The genes are TRBV4-1 and TRBJ1-2, with D hard to call. This CDR3 region has 14 residues. V shed 4 bases and J shed 0 bases, with 9 bases lying between them. The V gene's germline CDR1 is MGHRA and CDR2 YSYEKL. Written as DNA, the CDR3 is TGCGCCAGCAGCCCGGCAGGAACTAACTATGGCTACACCTTC. It yields the protein CASSPAGTNYGYTF.

The chain links TRBV7-2 to TRBJ2-5, with 9 nucleotides matching TRBD2. CDR1 and CDR2 (germline): SGHTA, FQGNSA. V shed 5 bases, J shed 3 bases, and the junction held 7 bases outside the gene matches. This CDR3 is 15 amino acids long. CDR3 coding DNA: TGTGCCAGCAGCCCCCAGCGGGGGGAAAAAGAGACCCAGTACTTC. Residues: CASSPQRGEKETQYF.

The V call is TRBV4-3, the J call TRBJ2-5; D is unclear. Germline CDR1 LGHNA, CDR2 YSLEER. Trimming took off 0 bases at V and 5 bases at J, with 7 bases between the two ends. This CDR3 is 13 amino acids long. The chain's CDR3 is CASSQDLWETQYF. CDR3 coding DNA: TGCGCCAGCAGCCAAGATCTTTGGGAGACCCAGTACTTC.

V usage is TRBV27 and J usage is TRBJ2-7; possibly TRBD2 for D (5 bases). Germline assignment: CDR1 MNHEY and CDR2 SMNVEV (reference sequence). Trimming shortened V by 3 bases and J by 1 base, and 16 bases separated the two germline ends. The CDR3 consists of 16 residues. CDR3 nucleotide sequence: TGTGCCAGCAGTTTTCGGAGAGGGATAGGGTCCTACGAGCAGTACTTC. Its protein is CASSFRRGIGSYEQYF.

The J gene is TRBJ1-1, the V gene TRBV5-1, with no clear D. Germline CDR1 reads SGHRS; CDR2 reads YFSETQ. The CDR3 is 15 amino acids. The germline V and J ends were trimmed by 5 bases and 1 base, with 15 bases remaining between them. The CDR3 loop is CASSRQGNTNTEAFF. In DNA form, the CDR3 reads TGCGCCAGCAGTCGGCAAGGCAACACGAACACTGAAGCTTTCTTT.

The chain has TRBV11-2 and TRBJ2-7; the match to TRBD2 covers 13 bases. The J segment lost 2 bases and the V segment lost 5 bases, leaving 12 bases of the junction unmatched. The CDR3 spans 18 residues. Germline V gene lookup returns CDR1 SGHAT and CDR2 FQNNGV. The CDR3 nucleotides are TGTGCCAGCAGCCCCATCCAAAGGACTAGCGGGAGAACCTACGAGCAGTACTTC. Its protein is CASSPIQRTSGRTYEQYF. The whole variable domain, filled in from reference TRBV11-2 and TRBJ2-7, reads EAGVAQSPRYKIIEKRQSVAFWCNPISGHATLYWYQQILGQGPKLLIQFQNNGVVDDSQLPKDRFSAERLKGVDSTLKIQPAKLEDSAVYLCASSPIQRTSGRTYEQYFGPGTRLTVT.

Details on this clone: The sample carries other DNA sequences with the same CDR3. This chain links TRBV5-1 with TRBJ1-1; D might be TRBD1 (5 bases). There are 15 residues in the CDR3. CDR1 and CDR2 (germline): SGHRS, YFSETQ. With 0 bases removed from V and 0 bases from J, the gap between germline ends came to 9 bases. CDR3 sequence: CASSLDGRVNTEAFF. In DNA form, the CDR3 reads TGCGCCAGCAGCTTGGATGGCAGGGTGAACACTGAAGCTTTCTTT.

In DNA form, the CDR3 reads TGCAGCGCCCAGGGGGGATGGGGCACTGAAGCTTTCTTT. Amino acids: CSAQGGWGTEAFF. The rearrangement links TRBV29-1 to TRBJ1-1, with 7 bases identical to TRBD1. Trimming took 7 bases from V and 4 from J; bases not matched to a gene: 9. The CDR3 is 13 residues long. Germline V gives CDR1 SQVTM, CDR2 ANQGSEA.